The rows below give T cell receptor beta chains drawn from one sample of a study of siplizumab effects on memory and regulatory T cells. Using immunoSEQ multiplex PCR, the repertoire was profiled, and TCRdb retains in-frame clones only, with some absent. The sample gives about 110,000 clones, 92% of which show up once; about 0.7% is in the top ten. The source material was Tregs sorted from blood. The source is a human donor in good health. Each CDR3 is given with its conserved first and last residue. The order of the fields is clone size, V gene, D gene, J gene, CDR3 protein, CDR3 DNA. D genes are given only for firm matches. Size is stated for part of the rows, as once, few or many counts, or as a class when the clone is expanded.

clone_size: NA
v_call: TRBV4-2
d_call: TRBD1
j_call: TRBJ1-2
cdr3_aa: CASSQAGGKHYGYTF
cdr3_nt: TGTGCCAGCAGCCAAGCAGGGGGCAAACACTATGGCTACACCTTC

clone_size: NA
v_call: TRBV6-6
d_call: NA
j_call: TRBJ2-1
cdr3_aa: CASTPSFYNEQFF
cdr3_nt: TGTGCCAGCACGCCTAGCTTCTACAATGAGCAGTTCTTC

clone_size: NA
v_call: TRBV5-1
d_call: NA
j_call: TRBJ1-3
cdr3_aa: CASSLEGWGNTIYF
cdr3_nt: TGCGCCAGCAGCTTGGAGGGGTGGGGAAACACCATATATTTT

clone_size: once
v_call: TRBV6-6
d_call: NA
j_call: TRBJ1-5
cdr3_aa: CASSYDNQPQHF
cdr3_nt: TGTGCCAGCAGTTACGACAATCAGCCCCAGCATTTT

clone_size: NA
v_call: TRBV5-4
d_call: NA
j_call: TRBJ2-2
cdr3_aa: CASSLVGPSELFF
cdr3_nt: TGTGCCAGCAGCTTGGTCGGACCATCGGAGCTGTTTTTT

clone_size: NA
v_call: TRBV6-6
d_call: NA
j_call: TRBJ1-2
cdr3_aa: CASSYSTPPSYTF
cdr3_nt: TGTGCCAGCAGTTACTCCACTCCCCCCAGCTACACCTTC

clone_size: NA
v_call: TRBV5-1
d_call: NA
j_call: TRBJ2-7
cdr3_aa: CASSSGGVGAGRHEQYF
cdr3_nt: TGCGCCAGCAGCTCAGGAGGAGTAGGAGCCGGCCGGCACGAGCAGTACTTC

clone_size: NA
v_call: TRBV1
d_call: NA
j_call: TRBJ1-3
cdr3_aa: CTSSLQDRTCSGNTIYF
cdr3_nt: TGCACCAGCAGCCTTCAGGACAGGACCTGCTCTGGAAACACCATATATTTT

clone_size: NA
v_call: TRBV15
d_call: NA
j_call: TRBJ2-5
cdr3_aa: CATSRDPGIGSVETQYF
cdr3_nt: TGTGCCACCAGCAGAGATCCAGGGATAGGGTCCGTGGAGACCCAGTACTTC

clone_size: once
v_call: TRBV2
d_call: NA
j_call: TRBJ2-7
cdr3_aa: CASSAWVRGYEQYF
cdr3_nt: TGTGCCAGCAGTGCCTGGGTTAGGGGCTACGAGCAGTACTTC

clone_size: NA
v_call: TRBV6-6
d_call: NA
j_call: TRBJ1-2
cdr3_aa: CASSSTGTTMYGYTF
cdr3_nt: TGTGCCAGCAGCTCCACCGGGACAACCATGTATGGCTACACCTTC

clone_size: NA
v_call: TRBV6-5
d_call: TRBD1
j_call: TRBJ2-7
cdr3_aa: CASRRTGGSYEQYF
cdr3_nt: TGTGCCAGCAGACGGACAGGGGGCTCCTACGAGCAGTACTTC

clone_size: NA
v_call: TRBV29-1
d_call: TRBD1
j_call: TRBJ1-4
cdr3_aa: CSGRTGANEKLFF
cdr3_nt: TGCAGCGGGAGGACAGGGGCAAATGAAAAACTGTTTTTT

clone_size: once
v_call: TRBV5-1
d_call: NA
j_call: TRBJ2-1
cdr3_aa: CASSLGRTLSYNEQFF
cdr3_nt: TGCGCCAGCAGCTTGGGTCGGACACTATCCTACAATGAGCAGTTCTTC

clone_size: NA
v_call: TRBV12-5
d_call: TRBD2
j_call: TRBJ2-1
cdr3_aa: CASGFPGTTYNEQFF
cdr3_nt: TGTGCTAGTGGTTTCCCCGGGACTACGTACAATGAGCAGTTCTTC

clone_size: once
v_call: TRBV7-3
d_call: NA
j_call: TRBJ1-1
cdr3_aa: CASSPGGGLNAEAFF
cdr3_nt: TGTGCCAGCAGCCCCGGGGGGGGTCTTAACGCTGAAGCTTTCTTT

clone_size: NA
v_call: TRBV10-3
d_call: NA
j_call: TRBJ1-6
cdr3_aa: CATRRQQDNSPLHF
cdr3_nt: TGTGCCACCAGGAGACAACAGGATAATTCACCCCTCCACTTT

clone_size: few
v_call: TRBV11-2
d_call: NA
j_call: TRBJ2-3
cdr3_aa: CASSLGAVRTDTQYF
cdr3_nt: TGTGCCAGCAGCTTAGGAGCGGTCCGCACAGATACGCAGTATTTT

clone_size: NA
v_call: TRBV5-1
d_call: NA
j_call: TRBJ1-4
cdr3_aa: CASSPQIVPNEKLFF
cdr3_nt: TGCGCCAGCAGCCCCCAGATCGTGCCTAATGAAAAACTGTTTTTT

clone_size: NA
v_call: TRBV9
d_call: NA
j_call: TRBJ1-1
cdr3_aa: CASSVVAATNTEAFF
cdr3_nt: TGTGCCAGCAGCGTAGTAGCAGCGACGAACACTGAAGCTTTCTTT

clone_size: once
v_call: TRBV19
d_call: NA
j_call: TRBJ1-5
cdr3_aa: CASTVLGAGNQPQHF
cdr3_nt: TGTGCCAGTACGGTTCTAGGGGCCGGCAATCAGCCCCAGCATTTT

clone_size: NA
v_call: TRBV18
d_call: NA
j_call: TRBJ1-1
cdr3_aa: CASSPMSDTEAFF
cdr3_nt: TGTGCCAGCTCACCTATGTCGGACACTGAAGCTTTCTTT

clone_size: once
v_call: TRBV7-9
d_call: NA
j_call: TRBJ2-3
cdr3_aa: CASRSLVSDTQYF
cdr3_nt: TGTGCCAGCAGGTCACTAGTATCTGATACGCAGTATTTT